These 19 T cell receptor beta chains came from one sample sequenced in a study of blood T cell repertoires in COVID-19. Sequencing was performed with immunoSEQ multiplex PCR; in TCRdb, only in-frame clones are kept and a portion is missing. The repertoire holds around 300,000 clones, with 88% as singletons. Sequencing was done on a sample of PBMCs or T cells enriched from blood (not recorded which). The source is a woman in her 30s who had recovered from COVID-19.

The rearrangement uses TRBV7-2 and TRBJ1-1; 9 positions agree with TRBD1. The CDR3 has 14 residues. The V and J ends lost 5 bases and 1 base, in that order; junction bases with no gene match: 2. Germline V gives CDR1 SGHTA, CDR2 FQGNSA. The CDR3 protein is CASSRTGANTEAFF. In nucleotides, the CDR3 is TGTGCCAGCAGCCGGACAGGGGCGAACACTGAAGCTTTCTTT.

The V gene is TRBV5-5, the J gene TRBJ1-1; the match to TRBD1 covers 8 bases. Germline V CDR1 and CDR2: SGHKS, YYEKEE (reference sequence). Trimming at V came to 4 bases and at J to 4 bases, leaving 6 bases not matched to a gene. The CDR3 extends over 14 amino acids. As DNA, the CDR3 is TGTGCCAGCAGCGGCCAGGGGGCGAGCACTGAAGCTTTCTTT. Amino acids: CASSGQGASTEAFF. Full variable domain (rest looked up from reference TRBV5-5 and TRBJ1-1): DAGVTQSPTHLIKTRGQQVTLRCSPISGHKSVSWYQQVLGQGPQFIFQYYEKEERGRGNFPDRFSARQFPNYSSELNVNALLLGDSALYLCASSGQGASTEAFFGQGTRLTVV.

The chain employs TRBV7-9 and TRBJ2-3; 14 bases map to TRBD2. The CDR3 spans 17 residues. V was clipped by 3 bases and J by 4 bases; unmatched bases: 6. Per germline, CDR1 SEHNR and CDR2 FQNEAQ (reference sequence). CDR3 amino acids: CASSLGTSGGNPDTQYF. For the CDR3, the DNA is TGTGCCAGCAGCTTGGGGACTAGCGGGGGCAACCCAGATACGCAGTATTTT.

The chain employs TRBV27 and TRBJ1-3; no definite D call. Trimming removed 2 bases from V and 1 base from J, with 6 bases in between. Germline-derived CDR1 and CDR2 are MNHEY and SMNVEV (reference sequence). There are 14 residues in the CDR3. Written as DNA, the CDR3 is TGTGCCAGCAGTTTAAGAGCTTCTGGAAACACCATATATTTT. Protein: CASSLRASGNTIYF.

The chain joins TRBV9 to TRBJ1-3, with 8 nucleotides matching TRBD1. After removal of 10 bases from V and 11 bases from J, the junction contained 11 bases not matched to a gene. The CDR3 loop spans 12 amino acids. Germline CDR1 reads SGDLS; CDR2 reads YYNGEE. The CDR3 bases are TGTGCCGTTGGGACAGGAAATTATGCCATATATTTT. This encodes CAVGTGNYAIYF. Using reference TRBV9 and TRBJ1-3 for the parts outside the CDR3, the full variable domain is DSGVTQTPKHLITATGQRVTLRCSPRSGDLSVYWYQQSLDQGLQFLIQYYNGEERAKGNILERFSAQQFPDLHSELNLSSLELGDSALYFCAVGTGNYAIYFGEGSWLTVV.

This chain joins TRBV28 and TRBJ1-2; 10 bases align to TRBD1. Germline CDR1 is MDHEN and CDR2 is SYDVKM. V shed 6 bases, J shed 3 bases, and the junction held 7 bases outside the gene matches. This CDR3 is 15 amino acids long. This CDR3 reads CASSQTGGTDYGYTF. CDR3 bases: TGTGCCAGCAGCCAGACAGGGGGCACGGACTATGGCTACACCTTC.

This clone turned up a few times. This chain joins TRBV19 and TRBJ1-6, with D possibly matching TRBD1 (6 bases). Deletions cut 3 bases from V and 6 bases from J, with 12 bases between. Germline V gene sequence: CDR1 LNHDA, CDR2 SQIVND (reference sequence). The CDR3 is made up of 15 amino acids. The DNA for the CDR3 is TGTGCCAGTAGTATTCAGACAGGAATTAATTCACCCCTCCACTTT. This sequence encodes CASSIQTGINSPLHF. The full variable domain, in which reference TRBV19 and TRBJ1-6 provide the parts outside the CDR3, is DGGITQSPKYLFRKEGQNVTLSCEQNLNHDAMYWYRQDPGQGLRLIYYSQIVNDFQKGDIAEGYSVSREKKESFPLTVTSAQKNPTAFYLCASSIQTGINSPLHFGNGTRLTVT.

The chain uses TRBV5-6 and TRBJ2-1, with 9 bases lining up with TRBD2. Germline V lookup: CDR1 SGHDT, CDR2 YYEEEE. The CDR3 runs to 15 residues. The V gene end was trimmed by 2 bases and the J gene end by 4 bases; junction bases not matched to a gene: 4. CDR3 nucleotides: TGTGCCAGCAGCTTAGCTAGCGGGGAATACAATGAGCAGTTCTTC. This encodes CASSLASGEYNEQFF. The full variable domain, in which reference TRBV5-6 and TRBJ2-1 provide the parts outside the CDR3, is DAGVTQSPTHLIKTRGQQVTLRCSPKSGHDTVSWYQQALGQGPQFIFQYYEEEERQRGNFPDRFSGHQFPNYSSELNVNALLLGDSALYLCASSLASGEYNEQFFGPGTRLTVL.

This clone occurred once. CDR3 DNA: TGTGCCAGCAGTTCCGCTAGCGGGGGGACCCACTACGAGCAGTACTTC. Encoded protein: CASSSASGGTHYEQYF. The chain uses TRBV28 and TRBJ2-7, with 11 bases lining up with TRBD2. J lost 3 bases, V lost 4 bases, and 8 bases had no gene match. CDR3 length: 16 residues. CDR1 is MDHEN and CDR2 is SYDVKM in the germline V gene.

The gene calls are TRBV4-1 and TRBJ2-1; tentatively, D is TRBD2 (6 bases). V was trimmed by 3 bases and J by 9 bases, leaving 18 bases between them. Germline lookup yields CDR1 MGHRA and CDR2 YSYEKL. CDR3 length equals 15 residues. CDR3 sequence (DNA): TGCGCCAGCAGCCAGAGAGGACACATGGGGGGTGAGCAGTTCTTC. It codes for CASSQRGHMGGEQFF.

CDR3 protein: CASIRSGLSYNSPLHF. CDR3 sequence (DNA): TGTGCCAGCATCCGATCGGGACTGAGCTATAATTCACCCCTCCACTTT. The chain carries TRBV5-8 and TRBJ1-6; perhaps TRBD1 as D (5 bases). The CDR3 spans 16 residues. Germline CDR1 SGHTS, CDR2 YDEGEE. Trimming took 6 bases from V and 3 from J, leaving 16 bases between them.

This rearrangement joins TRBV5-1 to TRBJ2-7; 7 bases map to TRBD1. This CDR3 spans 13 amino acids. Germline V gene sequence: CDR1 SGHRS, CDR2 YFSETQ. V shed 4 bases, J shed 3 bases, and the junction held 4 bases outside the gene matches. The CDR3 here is CASSDRDLYEQYF. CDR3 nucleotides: TGCGCCAGCAGCGACAGGGATCTCTACGAGCAGTACTTC. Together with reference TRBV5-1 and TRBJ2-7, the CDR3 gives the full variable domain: KAGVTQTPRYLIKTRGQQVTLSCSPISGHRSVSWYQQTPGQGLQFLFEYFSETQRNKGNFPGRFSGRQFSNSRSEMNVSTLELGDSALYLCASSDRDLYEQYFGPGTRLTVT.

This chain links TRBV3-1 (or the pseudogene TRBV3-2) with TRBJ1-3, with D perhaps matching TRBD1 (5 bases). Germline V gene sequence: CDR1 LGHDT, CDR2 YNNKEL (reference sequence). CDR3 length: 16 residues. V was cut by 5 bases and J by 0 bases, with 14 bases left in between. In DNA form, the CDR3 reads TGTGCCAGCAGCTCCCGGGGGGGGAACTCTGGAAACACCATATATTTT. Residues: CASSSRGGNSGNTIYF.

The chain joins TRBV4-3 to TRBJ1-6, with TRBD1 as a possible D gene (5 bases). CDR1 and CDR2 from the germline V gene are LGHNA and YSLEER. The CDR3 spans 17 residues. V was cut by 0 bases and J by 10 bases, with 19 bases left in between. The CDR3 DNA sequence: TGCGCCAGCAGCCAAGATCATGGGGGGGTGCGTGACTCACCCCTCCACTTT. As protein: CASSQDHGGVRDSPLHF.

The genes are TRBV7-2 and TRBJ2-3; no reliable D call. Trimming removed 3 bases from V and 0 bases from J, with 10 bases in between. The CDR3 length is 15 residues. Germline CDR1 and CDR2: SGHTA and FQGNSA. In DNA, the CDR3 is TGTGCCAGCAGCTTTACAGTAACTAGCACAGATACGCAGTATTTT. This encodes CASSFTVTSTDTQYF.

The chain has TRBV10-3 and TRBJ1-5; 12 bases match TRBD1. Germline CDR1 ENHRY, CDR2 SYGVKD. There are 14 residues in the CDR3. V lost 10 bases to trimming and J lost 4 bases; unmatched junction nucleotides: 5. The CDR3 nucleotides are TGTGCCAGCGCGGGACAGGGGGCGAATCAGCCCCAGCATTTT. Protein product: CASAGQGANQPQHF.

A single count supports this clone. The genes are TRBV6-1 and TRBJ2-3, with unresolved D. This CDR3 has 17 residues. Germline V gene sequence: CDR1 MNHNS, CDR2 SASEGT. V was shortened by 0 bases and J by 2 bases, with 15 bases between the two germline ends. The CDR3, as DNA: TGTGCCAGCAGTGAAGCACCAACCCTCTACCCCACAGATACGCAGTATTTT. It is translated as CASSEAPTLYPTDTQYF.

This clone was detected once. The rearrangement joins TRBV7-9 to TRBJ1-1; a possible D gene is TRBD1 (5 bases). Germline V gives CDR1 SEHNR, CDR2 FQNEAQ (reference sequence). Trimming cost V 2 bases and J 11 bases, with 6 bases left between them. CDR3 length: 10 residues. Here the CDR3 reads CASSLNRAFF. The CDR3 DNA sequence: TGTGCCAGCAGCTTAAACAGGGCTTTCTTT.

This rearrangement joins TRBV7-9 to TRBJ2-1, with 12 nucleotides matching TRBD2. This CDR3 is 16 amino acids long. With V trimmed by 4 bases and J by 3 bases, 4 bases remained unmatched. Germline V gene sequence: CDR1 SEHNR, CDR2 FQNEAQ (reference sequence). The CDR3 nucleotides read TGTGCCAGCAGCTGGGGACTAGCGGGCCTCTACAATGAGCAGTTCTTC. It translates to CASSWGLAGLYNEQFF. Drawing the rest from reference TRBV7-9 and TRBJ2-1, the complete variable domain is DTGVSQNPRHKITKRGQNVTFRCDPISEHNRLYWYRQTLGQGPEFLTYFQNEAQLEKSRLLSDRFSAERPKGSFSTLEIQRTEQGDSAMYLCASSWGLAGLYNEQFFGPGTRLTVL.